This T cell receptor beta chain appears in the sequencing data of a study of shared clonotypes between healthy human individuals. Comments on this clone: Its target is unknown.

The length of the CDR3 is 13 residues. From germline, CDR1 is MNHEY and CDR2 SVGAGI. V was cut by 2 bases and J by 7 bases, with 11 bases left in between. Broader study findings: Only a few donors were included, so the genetic and exposure-history diversity represented was limited. Despite large depth, rarefaction showed incomplete sorted-subset sequencing.

The data were produced by immunoSEQ multiplex PCR, yet TCRdb's version contains in-frame clones alone and is incomplete. The sample lists fewer than 400,000 clones, around 67% occurring once. The sequencing input was memory CD4+ T cells sorted from blood. The subset here: CD45RA-negative fraction. The V call is TRBV6-5, the J call TRBJ1-2, with D tentatively TRBD1 (5 bases). The TCR originated in a man younger than 40 in good health. In DNA form, the CDR3 reads TGTGCCAGCAGTTACGGTGGGGGTTTTGGCTACACCTTC. Its translation is CASSYGGGFGYTF.